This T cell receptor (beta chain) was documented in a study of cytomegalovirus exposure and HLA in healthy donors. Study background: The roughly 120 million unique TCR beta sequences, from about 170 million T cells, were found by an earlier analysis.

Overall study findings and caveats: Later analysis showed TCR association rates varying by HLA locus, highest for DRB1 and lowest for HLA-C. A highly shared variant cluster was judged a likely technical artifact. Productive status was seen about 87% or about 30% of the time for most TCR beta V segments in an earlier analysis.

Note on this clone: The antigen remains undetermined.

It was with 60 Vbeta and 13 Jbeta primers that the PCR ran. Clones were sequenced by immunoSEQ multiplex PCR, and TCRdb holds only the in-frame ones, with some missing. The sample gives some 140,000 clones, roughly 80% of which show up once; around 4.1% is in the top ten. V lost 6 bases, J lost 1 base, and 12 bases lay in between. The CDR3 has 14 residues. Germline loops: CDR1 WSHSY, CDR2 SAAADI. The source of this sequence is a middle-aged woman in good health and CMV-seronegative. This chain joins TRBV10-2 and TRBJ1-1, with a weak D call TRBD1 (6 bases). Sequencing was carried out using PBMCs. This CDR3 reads CASSTGQRNTEAFF. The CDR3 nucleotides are TGCGCCAGCAGCACCGGACAGCGGAACACTGAAGCTTTCTTT.